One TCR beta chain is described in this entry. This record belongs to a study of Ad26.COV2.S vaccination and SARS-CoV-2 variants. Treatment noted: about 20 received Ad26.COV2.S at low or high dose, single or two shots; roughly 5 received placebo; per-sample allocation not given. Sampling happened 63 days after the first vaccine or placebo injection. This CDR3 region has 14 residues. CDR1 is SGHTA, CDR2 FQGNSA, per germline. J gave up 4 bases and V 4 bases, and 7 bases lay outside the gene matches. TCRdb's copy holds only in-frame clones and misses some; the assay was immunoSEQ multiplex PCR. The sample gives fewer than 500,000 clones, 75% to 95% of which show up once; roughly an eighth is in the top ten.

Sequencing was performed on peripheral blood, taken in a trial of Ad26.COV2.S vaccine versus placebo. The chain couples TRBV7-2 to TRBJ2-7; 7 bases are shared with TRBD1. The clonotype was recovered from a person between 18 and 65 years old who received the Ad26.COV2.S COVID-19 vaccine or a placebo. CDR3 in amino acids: CASSSSRDSYEQYF. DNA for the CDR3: TGTGCCAGCAGCTCATCCCGGGACAGTTACGAGCAGTACTTC. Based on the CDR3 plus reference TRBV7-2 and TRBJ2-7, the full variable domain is GAGVSQSPSNKVTEKGKDVELRCDPISGHTALYWYRQSLGQGLEFLIYFQGNSAPDKSGLPSDRFSAERTGGSVSTLTIQRTQQEDSAVYLCASSSSRDSYEQYFGPGTRLTVT.